This T cell receptor beta chain was retrieved from a study of blood T cells in healthy people across ages. Then a second PCR, running roughly 7 to 12 cycles, was carried out with a sample-barcoded 5' primer and a J-beta primer mix. TCRdb re-analysed the 5' RACE reads in MiXCR, keeping a single row per CDR3 protein. This repertoire shows roughly 570,000 distinct CDR3 sequences, approximately 30% found once; its top ten account for approximately 18%. The trim removed 5 bases at V and 8 bases at J, leaving 12 bases unmatched. CDR3 length equals 16 residues. The V gene's germline CDR1 is SGHVS and CDR2 FQNEAQ.

Sequencing was done on a sample of blood. The chain is built from TRBV7-8 and TRBJ2-3, with 11 bases matching TRBD2. The origin of this receptor is a woman in her 70s in good health. The CDR3 nucleotides are TGTGCCAGCAGCGCACTTACTAGCGGGGGTTTTGGTACGCAGTATTTT. Protein: CASSALTSGGFGTQYF.